The 30 T cell receptor beta chains listed next were all sequenced from one sample in a study of shared clonotypes between healthy human individuals. Sequencing used immunoSEQ multiplex PCR; TCRdb keeps in-frame clones, though not all of them. The repertoire holds some 2.4 million clones, with 93% as singletons. Source material: naive CD4+ T cells from PBMCs. Subset noted: CD45RA+ positively selected. The receptors here all came from a man aged 18 to 30 in good health. Some clones in this sample may be carry-over from other donors' samples.

The genes are TRBV7-2 and TRBJ2-7, with D unresolved. Germline CDR1 is SGHTA and CDR2 is FQGNSA. The V and J ends lost 4 bases and 3 bases respectively, with 10 bases between them. The CDR3 has 13 amino acids. The CDR3 bases are TGTGCCAGCAGCTCAGGACGGGTCTACGAGCAGTACTTC. As protein: CASSSGRVYEQYF. Using reference TRBV7-2 and TRBJ2-7 for the parts outside the CDR3, the full variable domain is GAGVSQSPSNKVTEKGKDVELRCDPISGHTALYWYRQSLGQGLEFLIYFQGNSAPDKSGLPSDRFSAERTGGSVSTLTIQRTQQEDSAVYLCASSSGRVYEQYFGPGTRLTVT.

V is TRBV4-3 and J is TRBJ2-3; D may match TRBD1 or TRBD2 (5 bases each). The CDR3 is made up of 15 amino acids. Germline assignment: CDR1 LGHNA and CDR2 YSLEER. V lost 0 bases and J 4 bases, leaving 11 bases between the germline ends. The CDR3 DNA follows: TGCGCCAGCAGCCAAGAAGCCGGGGCGGCAGATACGCAGTATTTT. It codes for CASSQEAGAADTQYF.

The chain couples TRBV29-1 to TRBJ2-2; TRBD2 aligns across 11 bases. Per the germline V gene, CDR1 is SQVTM and CDR2 is ANQGSEA. The CDR3 is 15 amino acids. Germline trimming cut 7 bases from V and 4 bases from J; bases unmatched to any gene: 8. CDR3 nucleotide sequence: TGCAGCGCTCTACCTGGACTAGCGGGCACCGGGGAGCTGTTTTTT. Its translation is CSALPGLAGTGELFF.

The chain couples TRBV10-3 to TRBJ2-3; 9 bases align to TRBD1. The V gene's germline CDR1 is ENHRY and CDR2 SYGVKD. The CDR3 runs to 17 residues. V shed 3 bases, J shed 1 base, and the junction held 8 bases outside the gene matches. The CDR3: CAISDWTGDIRTDTQYF. The CDR3 DNA is TGTGCCATCAGTGACTGGACAGGGGACATTCGCACAGATACGCAGTATTTT.

The V call is TRBV4-1, the J call TRBJ2-3; perhaps TRBD2 as D (6 bases). V was clipped by 1 base and J by 5 bases, with 10 bases between them. The germline V gene encodes CDR1 MGHRA and CDR2 YSYEKL. This CDR3 region has 14 residues. DNA of the CDR3: TGCGCCAGCAGCCAAGCCCCGACTAGAGATACGCAGTATTTT. Translated, it gives CASSQAPTRDTQYF.

This clone came up once. The chain employs TRBV5-1 and TRBJ2-1; 8 bases map to TRBD2. Per the germline V gene, CDR1 is SGHRS and CDR2 is YFSETQ. V lost 1 base, J lost 8 bases, and 8 bases stayed unmatched. CDR3 length equals 15 residues. The CDR3 sequence is CASSLTSHGGDEQFF. The CDR3 DNA follows: TGCGCCAGCAGCTTGACTAGCCACGGGGGGGATGAGCAGTTCTTC. The whole variable domain, remainder taken from reference TRBV5-1 and TRBJ2-1, is KAGVTQTPRYLIKTRGQQVTLSCSPISGHRSVSWYQQTPGQGLQFLFEYFSETQRNKGNFPGRFSGRQFSNSRSEMNVSTLELGDSALYLCASSLTSHGGDEQFFGPGTRLTVL.

Concerning this clone: Distinct nucleotide sequences in the sample also encode this CDR3. V usage is TRBV5-1 and J usage is TRBJ2-7; a weak D match, TRBD1 (8 bases). Trimming cost V 4 bases and J 1 base, with 12 bases left between them. Germline V gene data show CDR1 as SGHRS and CDR2 as YFSETQ. The CDR3 runs to 14 residues. CDR3 coding DNA: TGCGCCAGCAGCCTACAGGGGGGGTCCTACGAGCAGTACTTC. It codes for CASSLQGGSYEQYF.

A note on this clone: This sample also contains other DNA sequences that code for the same CDR3. The V gene is TRBV5-6, the J gene TRBJ1-1; tentatively, D is TRBD1 (5 bases). Germline V gene sequence: CDR1 SGHDT, CDR2 YYEEEE. This CDR3 contains 14 residues. Trimming left V 1 base short and J 4 bases short, with 11 bases between. CDR3 region: CASSLFREGTEAFF. The CDR3 bases are TGTGCCAGCAGCTTGTTCAGGGAGGGCACTGAAGCTTTCTTT. Complete variable domain (other parts from reference TRBV5-6 and TRBJ1-1): DAGVTQSPTHLIKTRGQQVTLRCSPKSGHDTVSWYQQALGQGPQFIFQYYEEEERQRGNFPDRFSGHQFPNYSSELNVNALLLGDSALYLCASSLFREGTEAFFGQGTRLTVV.

CDR3 loop: CATNRGNQPQHF. The CDR3 DNA reads as TGTGCCACGAACAGGGGCAATCAGCCCCAGCATTTT. The V call is TRBV6-5, the J call TRBJ1-5, with D perhaps TRBD1 (6 bases). The CDR3 runs 12 residues. V was shortened by 10 bases and J by 2 bases, with 9 bases between the two germline ends. Germline CDR1 is MNHEY and CDR2 is SVGAGI.

The chain carries TRBV19 and TRBJ1-1; the match to TRBD1 covers 8 bases. The V gene's germline CDR1 is LNHDA and CDR2 SQIVND (reference sequence). V was clipped by 4 bases and J by 1 base; unmatched bases: 5. This CDR3 has 15 residues. The CDR3 DNA sequence: TGTGCCAGTAGTAATCAGGGGGCGAAGAACACTGAAGCTTTCTTT. It encodes CASSNQGAKNTEAFF. The variable domain in full, completed from reference TRBV19 and TRBJ1-1, reads DGGITQSPKYLFRKEGQNVTLSCEQNLNHDAMYWYRQDPGQGLRLIYYSQIVNDFQKGDIAEGYSVSREKKESFPLTVTSAQKNPTAFYLCASSNQGAKNTEAFFGQGTRLTVV.

V gene TRBV28 combines with J gene TRBJ2-7, with 9 bases that match TRBD1. The CDR3 contains 13 residues. Germline CDR1 and CDR2: MDHEN and SYDVKM. With 7 bases clipped from V and 2 bases from J, the junction kept 3 bases outside the gene matches. The CDR3 nucleotides read TGTGCCAGCATGACAGGGGGGGCCTACGAGCAGTACTTC. The encoded protein is CASMTGGAYEQYF.

The rearrangement links TRBV18 to TRBJ1-5, with D perhaps TRBD1 (5 bases). This CDR3 is built from 15 residues. Germline V gene data show CDR1 as KGHSH and CDR2 as LQKENI. Trimming took 2 bases from V and 6 from J, leaving 14 bases between them. DNA for the CDR3: TGTGCCAGCTCACCAGAGCAGGGTCAGCTTCAGCCCCAGCATTTT. It specifies CASSPEQGQLQPQHF.

This rearrangement joins TRBV4-2 to TRBJ2-4; 7 bases are a match to TRBD2. This CDR3 region has 17 residues. With V trimmed by 0 bases and J by 6 bases, 11 bases remained unmatched. CDR1 LGHNA and CDR2 YNFKEQ come from the germline V gene. In nucleotides, the CDR3 is TGTGCCAGCAGCCAAGATCAGACACTAGCGATTATAAACATTCAGTACTTC. Its protein is CASSQDQTLAIINIQYF.

This sequence joins TRBV7-2 and TRBJ1-4, with D possibly TRBD1 on 5 matching bases. The germline V and J ends were trimmed by 1 base and 8 bases, with 11 bases remaining between them. From germline, CDR1 is SGHTA and CDR2 FQGNSA. The CDR3 extends over 14 amino acids. The CDR3 sequence is CASSLDWGSEKLFF. The CDR3 DNA reads TGTGCCAGCAGCTTAGACTGGGGCTCGGAAAAACTGTTTTTT. Complete variable domain (other parts from reference TRBV7-2 and TRBJ1-4): GAGVSQSPSNKVTEKGKDVELRCDPISGHTALYWYRQSLGQGLEFLIYFQGNSAPDKSGLPSDRFSAERTGGSVSTLTIQRTQQEDSAVYLCASSLDWGSEKLFFGSGTQLSVL.

The chain has TRBV5-4 and TRBJ2-5; D might be TRBD1 or TRBD2, each matching 5 bases. CDR1 is SGHNT, CDR2 YYREEE, per germline (reference sequence). The CDR3 consists of 15 residues. V lost 5 bases to trimming and J lost 1 base, with 15 bases between them. In DNA, the CDR3 is TGTGCCAGCAGTTCCCTTCAGGGACCCCAAGAGACCCAGTACTTC. Its translation is CASSSLQGPQETQYF.

Only one count was recorded for this clone. The V call is TRBV2, the J call TRBJ1-1; 7 positions match TRBD1. Losses at the gene ends were 6 bases for V and 3 bases for J; bases not matched to a gene: 7. From germline, CDR1 is SNHLY and CDR2 FYNNEI. The CDR3 totals 14 residues. The CDR3 DNA reads as TGTGCCAGCAGGGCGACAGGGAAGTACACTGAAGCTTTCTTT. This gives the protein CASRATGKYTEAFF.

The J gene is TRBJ2-1, the V gene TRBV5-4; 8 positions agree with TRBD2. The CDR3 is 13 residues long. The J segment lost 8 bases and the V segment lost 3 bases, leaving 4 bases of the junction unmatched. Germline V CDR1 and CDR2: SGHNT, YYREEE (reference sequence). This CDR3 reads CASSSRTSYEQFF. The CDR3 DNA sequence: TGTGCCAGCAGCTCCCGGACTAGCTATGAGCAGTTCTTC. The variable domain in full, completed from reference TRBV5-4 and TRBJ2-1, reads ETGVTQSPTHLIKTRGQQVTLRCSSQSGHNTVSWYQQALGQGPQFIFQYYREEENGRGNFPPRFSGLQFPNYSSELNVNALELDDSALYLCASSSRTSYEQFFGPGTRLTVL.

The chain carries TRBV7-2 and TRBJ1-5, with D perhaps TRBD1 (5 bases). Germline-derived CDR1 and CDR2 are SGHTA and FQGNSA. This CDR3 has 13 amino acids. Deletions cut 2 bases from V and 7 bases from J, with 9 bases between. The DNA of the CDR3 is TGTGCCAGCAGCTTACTCCAGGGACAGCCCCAGCATTTT. It yields the protein CASSLLQGQPQHF.

V usage is TRBV5-1 and J usage is TRBJ2-1, with D perhaps matching TRBD2 (6 bases). V shed 4 bases and J shed 6 bases, with 17 bases lying between them. CDR1 SGHRS and CDR2 YFSETQ come from the germline V gene. There are 15 residues in the CDR3. CDR3 bases: TGCGCCAGCAGCCTACCACTCTCCGGGAGCAATGAGCAGTTCTTC. Translating gives CASSLPLSGSNEQFF.

The rearrangement links TRBV13 to TRBJ2-5; D might be TRBD2 (5 bases). CDR3 length equals 11 residues. Germline V gene sequence: CDR1 PRHDT, CDR2 FYEKMQ (reference sequence). V was trimmed by 7 bases and J by 5 bases, leaving 8 bases between them. This chain's CDR3 is CASTRRETQYF. The CDR3 DNA sequence: TGTGCCAGCACCCGGAGGGAGACCCAGTACTTC. Drawing the rest from reference TRBV13 and TRBJ2-5, the complete variable domain is AAGVIQSPRHLIKEKRETATLKCYPIPRHDTVYWYQQGPGQDPQFLISFYEKMQSDKGSIPDRFSAQQFSDYHSELNMSSLELGDSALYFCASTRRETQYFGPGTRLLVL.

A word on this clone: The same CDR3 arises from other DNA sequences in this sample as well. This rearrangement joins TRBV28 to TRBJ2-1, with TRBD2 identical over 8 bases. The CDR3 loop spans 15 amino acids. Unmatched junction bases numbered 7, after V lost 5 bases and J lost 4 bases. Germline values: CDR1 MDHEN, CDR2 SYDVKM. The CDR3 sequence: CASSPSGRGYNEQFF. The CDR3 region has the DNA TGTGCCAGCAGTCCCAGCGGGAGAGGTTACAATGAGCAGTTCTTC.

Regarding this clone: The same CDR3 is also encoded by other DNA sequences in this sample. V usage is TRBV6-6 and J usage is TRBJ1-3; no clear D. V lost 0 bases to trimming and J lost 7 bases, with 7 bases between them. In germline, CDR1 is MNHNY, CDR2 SVGAGI (reference sequence). The CDR3 covers 13 residues. The CDR3 loop reads CASSYSIGNTIYF. Written as DNA, the CDR3 is TGTGCCAGCAGTTACTCGATTGGGAACACCATATATTTT.

The V call is TRBV4-2, the J call TRBJ2-2; 11 bases fit TRBD2. With V trimmed by 5 bases and J by 6 bases, 14 bases remained unmatched. Germline V gene data show CDR1 as LGHNA and CDR2 as YNFKEQ. The CDR3 spans 18 residues. The CDR3 coding sequence is TGTGCCAGCAGCAGTTGGGGACTAGCGGTTCTCTGGCCCGGGGAGCTGTTTTTT. This translates into CASSSWGLAVLWPGELFF.

CDR3 bases: TGTGCCAGTAGTATATTAGGGAGGGTAGGGGGCGCCCATTGGGAGCAGTTCTTC. Its protein is CASSILGRVGGAHWEQFF. The genes are TRBV19 and TRBJ2-1; possibly TRBD1 or TRBD2 for D (7 bases each). The germline V gene encodes CDR1 LNHDA and CDR2 SQIVND (reference sequence). The CDR3 is made up of 18 amino acids. V dropped 2 bases and J dropped 10 bases, with 27 bases sitting between them.

V and J are TRBV9 and TRBJ2-1, with TRBD2 matching 8 bases. This CDR3 has 15 residues. CDR1 SGDLS and CDR2 YYNGEE come from the germline V gene. With V trimmed by 5 bases and J by 0 bases, 4 bases remained unmatched. CDR3 coding DNA: TGTGCCAGCAGTTGGAGCGGGAGCTCCTACAATGAGCAGTTCTTC. Protein: CASSWSGSSYNEQFF.

V usage is TRBV27 and J usage is TRBJ1-4; D uncertain. CDR1 and CDR2 from the germline V gene are MNHEY and SMNVEV (reference sequence). Trimming cost V 3 bases and J 6 bases, with 8 bases left between them. There are 13 residues in the CDR3. The CDR3 nucleotides read TGTGCCAGCAGTTTCGCGGAGCATGAAAAACTGTTTTTT. Translation gives CASSFAEHEKLFF.

Details on this clone: Different DNA sequences within this sample yield the same CDR3. For the CDR3, the DNA is TGTGCCAGCAGCTTAACTAGCTCCACAGATACGCAGTATTTT. Its translation is CASSLTSSTDTQYF. The chain is built from TRBV7-2 and TRBJ2-3; tentatively, D is TRBD2 (6 bases). This CDR3 spans 14 amino acids. V was pared by 2 bases and J by 2 bases, with 8 bases between. CDR1 SGHTA and CDR2 FQGNSA come from the germline V gene. The entire variable domain, with the rest obtained from reference TRBV7-2 and TRBJ2-3, is as follows: GAGVSQSPSNKVTEKGKDVELRCDPISGHTALYWYRQSLGQGLEFLIYFQGNSAPDKSGLPSDRFSAERTGGSVSTLTIQRTQQEDSAVYLCASSLTSSTDTQYFGPGTRLTVL.

This clone was counted only a few times. The gene calls are TRBV30 and TRBJ1-4; no clear D gene. The V end lost 2 bases, the J end lost 8 bases, and 9 bases lay between the germline ends. The CDR3 length is 12 residues. Germline-derived CDR1 and CDR2 are GTSNPN and SVGIG (reference sequence). The CDR3 region has the DNA TGTGCCTGGAGTTCGGCGGAGGAAAAACTGTTTTTT. The encoded protein is CAWSSAEEKLFF.

The V call is TRBV18, the J call TRBJ1-5; D gene unclear. The CDR3 spans 14 residues. Trimming left V 3 bases short and J 6 bases short, with 12 bases between. Germline loops: CDR1 KGHSH, CDR2 LQKENI. CDR3 DNA: TGTGCCAGCTCACCGGGAGTTTTCGGTCAGCCCCAGCATTTT. Residues: CASSPGVFGQPQHF.

This rearrangement joins TRBV4-2 to TRBJ2-3, with a weak D call TRBD1 (5 bases). Germline CDR1 reads LGHNA; CDR2 reads YNFKEQ. The CDR3 has 13 amino acids. The V end lost 7 bases, the J end lost 3 bases, and 11 bases lay between the germline ends. The CDR3 protein is CASKIRDTDTQYF. The CDR3, as DNA: TGTGCCAGCAAAATCAGGGATACAGATACGCAGTATTTT.